This T cell receptor beta chain was profiled in a study of blood T cells in healthy people across ages. General observations from the study: When one million T cells were used, diversity estimates were thought to be underestimates.

Germline V CDR1 and CDR2: MNHEY, SVGEGT. The CDR3 totals 13 residues. V dropped 2 bases and J dropped 1 base, with 5 bases sitting between them. A second PCR of 7 to 11 cycles used a sample-barcoded 5' primer and a J-beta primer mix. TCRdb re-derived calls from the 5' RACE reads in MiXCR, one entry per CDR3 protein. Among around 790,000 distinct CDR3 sequences listed, roughly 44% were seen once. This clonotype was picked up a small number of times. No antigen is known for it. This receptor was obtained from a man aged 55 to 70 in good health. V gene TRBV6-2 or TRBV6-3 combines with J gene TRBJ1-1; D unclear. The sample consisted of blood. The DNA for the CDR3 is TGTGCCAGCAGTTACGGGGAGAACACTGAAGCTTTCTTT. It is translated as CASSYGENTEAFF.